This T cell receptor beta chain was identified in a study of prognosis after radiotherapy for stage I lung cancer. Study as a whole: Roughly 5 patients had oligometastatic NSCLC after surgical resection of the primary tumor, and roughly 14 had newly diagnosed primary stage I lung tumors.

Points from the study as a whole: Shannon entropy after stereotactic body radiation therapy was lower in patients who developed distant metastases.

Genomic DNA served as the source from which two-round multiplex PCR generated TCR beta CDR3 amplicons. Each TRBV and TRBJ gene had its own primer in the first PCR round. MiXCR was run by TCRdb on the multiplex PCR reads, yielding one entry per CDR3 protein. The data contain approximately 25,000 distinct CDR3 sequences, 35% to 50% of them singletons. This clonotype appeared a few times. Its antigen is currently unknown. The V and J ends lost 6 bases and 4 bases respectively, with 17 bases between them. The CDR3 is 15 amino acids. Peripheral venous blood was drawn in roughly 6-milliliter volumes, with a draw taken at each of two separate time points.

The chain uses TRBV12-3 or TRBV12-4 and TRBJ2-3; D possibly matches TRBD1 or TRBD2 (5 bases each). Source: PBMCs, taken before or after stereotactic body radiation therapy (not recorded which). The clonotype comes from a donor over 45 with non-small cell lung cancer. The CDR3 DNA follows: TGTGCCAGCAGCAATTCGTGGGGGTCGGCAGATACGCAGTATTTT. Its translation: CASSNSWGSADTQYF.